This T cell receptor beta chain was obtained from a study of blood T cell repertoires in COVID-19. The overall study: Italy, Spain and the United States were the sources of the convalescent and acute COVID-19 samples. T cells, B-cell-depleted T cells, or PBMCs supplied cDNA or gDNA.

In the authors' workflow: Nucleated cell number was recorded as an estimate derived from reference gene primer amplification. TCRdb's copy holds only in-frame clones and misses some; the assay was immunoSEQ multiplex PCR. That table supplies the V and J calls and clone size; D and trimming were determined from the DNA. Of over 150,000 clones detected, around 95% appear once; the ten largest clones hold about 0.76%. V was trimmed by 4 bases and J by 5 bases, leaving 19 bases between them. The CDR3 has 16 residues. Looked up from germline, CDR1 is SGHRS and CDR2 is YFSETQ. Seattle cases were enrolled at active infection and followed longitudinally.

V and J are TRBV5-1 and TRBJ2-1; TRBD2 is a possible D gene (6 bases). The source material was peripheral blood. The sequence was obtained from a man aged 30-40 years with COVID-19, enrolled during active disease. This CDR3 is CASSLEPGLDHNEQFF. In DNA form, the CDR3 reads TGCGCCAGCAGCCTAGAGCCGGGACTCGACCACAATGAGCAGTTCTTC.